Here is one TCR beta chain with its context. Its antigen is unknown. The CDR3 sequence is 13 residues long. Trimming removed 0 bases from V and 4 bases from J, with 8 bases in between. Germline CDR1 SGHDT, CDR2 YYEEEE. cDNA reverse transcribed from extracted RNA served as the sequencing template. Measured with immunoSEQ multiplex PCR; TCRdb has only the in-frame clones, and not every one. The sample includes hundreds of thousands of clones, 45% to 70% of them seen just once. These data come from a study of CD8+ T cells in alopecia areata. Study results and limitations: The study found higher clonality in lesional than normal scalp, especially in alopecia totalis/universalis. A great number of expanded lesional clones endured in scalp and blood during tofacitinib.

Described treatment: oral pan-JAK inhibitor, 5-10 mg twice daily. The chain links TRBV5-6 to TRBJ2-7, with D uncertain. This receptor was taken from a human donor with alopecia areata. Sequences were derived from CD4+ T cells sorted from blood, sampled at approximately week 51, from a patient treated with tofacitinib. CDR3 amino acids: CASSLGAVYEQYF. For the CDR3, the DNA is TGTGCCAGCAGCTTGGGGGCAGTGTACGAGCAGTACTTC.